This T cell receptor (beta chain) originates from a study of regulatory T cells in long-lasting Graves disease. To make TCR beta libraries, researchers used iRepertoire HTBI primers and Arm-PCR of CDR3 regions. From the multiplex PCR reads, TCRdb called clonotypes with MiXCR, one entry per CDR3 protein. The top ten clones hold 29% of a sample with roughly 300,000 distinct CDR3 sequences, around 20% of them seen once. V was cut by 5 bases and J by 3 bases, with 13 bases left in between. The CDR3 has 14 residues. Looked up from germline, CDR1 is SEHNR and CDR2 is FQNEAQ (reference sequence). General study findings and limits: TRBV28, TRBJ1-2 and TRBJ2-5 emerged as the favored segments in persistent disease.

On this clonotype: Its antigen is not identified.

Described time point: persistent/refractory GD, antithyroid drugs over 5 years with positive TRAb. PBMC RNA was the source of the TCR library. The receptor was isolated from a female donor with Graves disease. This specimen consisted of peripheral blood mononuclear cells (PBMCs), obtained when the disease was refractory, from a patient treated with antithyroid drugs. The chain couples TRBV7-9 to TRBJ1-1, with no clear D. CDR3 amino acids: CASSPTGEDTEAFF. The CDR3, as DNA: TGTGCCAGCAGCCCGACCGGGGAAGACACTGAAGCTTTCTTT.